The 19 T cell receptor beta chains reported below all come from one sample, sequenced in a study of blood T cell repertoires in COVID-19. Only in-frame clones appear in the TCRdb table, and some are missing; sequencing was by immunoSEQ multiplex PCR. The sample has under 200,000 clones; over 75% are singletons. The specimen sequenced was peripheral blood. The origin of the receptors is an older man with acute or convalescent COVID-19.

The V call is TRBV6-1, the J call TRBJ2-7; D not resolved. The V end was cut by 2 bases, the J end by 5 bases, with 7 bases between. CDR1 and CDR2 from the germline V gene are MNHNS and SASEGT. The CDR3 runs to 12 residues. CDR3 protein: CASSEFFDEQYF. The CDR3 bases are TGTGCCAGCAGTGAATTCTTTGACGAGCAGTACTTC.

DNA of the CDR3: TGTGCCAGCAGCTTAAGGGGACTAGCGGGGGACTCCTACGAGCAGTACTTC. Its translation: CASSLRGLAGDSYEQYF. The J gene is TRBJ2-7, the V gene TRBV7-2; TRBD2 agrees at 14 bases. Germline V gene sequence: CDR1 SGHTA, CDR2 FQGNSA. With 2 bases clipped from V and 0 bases from J, the junction kept 3 bases outside the gene matches. The CDR3 has 17 amino acids.

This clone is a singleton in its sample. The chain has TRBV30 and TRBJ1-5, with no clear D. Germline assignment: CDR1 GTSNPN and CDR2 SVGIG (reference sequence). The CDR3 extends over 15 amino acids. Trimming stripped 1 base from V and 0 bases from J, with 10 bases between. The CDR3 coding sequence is TGTGCCTGGAGTGCGGCAGCGTATAGCAATCAGCCCCAGCATTTT. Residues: CAWSAAAYSNQPQHF.

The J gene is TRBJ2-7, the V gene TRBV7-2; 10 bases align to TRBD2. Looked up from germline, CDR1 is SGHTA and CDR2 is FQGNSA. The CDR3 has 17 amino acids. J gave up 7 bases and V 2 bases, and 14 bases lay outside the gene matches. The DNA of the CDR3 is TGTGCCAGCAGCTTAATCCTCCTAGCGGGAGTCCTGGGGGAGCAGTACTTC. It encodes CASSLILLAGVLGEQYF.

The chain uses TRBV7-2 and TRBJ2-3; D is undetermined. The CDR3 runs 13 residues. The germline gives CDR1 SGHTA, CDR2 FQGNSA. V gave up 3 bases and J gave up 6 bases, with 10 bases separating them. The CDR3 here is CASSFHHQDTQYF. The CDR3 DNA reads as TGTGCCAGCAGCTTTCATCACCAGGATACGCAGTATTTT.

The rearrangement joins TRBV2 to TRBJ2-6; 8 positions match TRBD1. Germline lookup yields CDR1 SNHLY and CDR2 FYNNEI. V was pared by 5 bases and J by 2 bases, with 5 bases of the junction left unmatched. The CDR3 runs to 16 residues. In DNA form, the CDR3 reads TGTGCCAGCAGTAGACAGGGGCGAGCTGGGGCCAACGTCCTGACTTTC. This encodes CASSRQGRAGANVLTF.

DNA for the CDR3: TGTGCCAGCAGCTTATCCCTATTACCCTTTGCAACTAATGAAAAACTGTTTTTT. Amino acid sequence: CASSLSLLPFATNEKLFF. V usage is TRBV7-9 and J usage is TRBJ1-4; D unclear. Trimming removed 2 bases from V and 0 bases from J, with 16 bases in between. This CDR3 comprises 18 residues. CDR1 and CDR2 (germline): SEHNR, FQNEAQ (reference sequence).

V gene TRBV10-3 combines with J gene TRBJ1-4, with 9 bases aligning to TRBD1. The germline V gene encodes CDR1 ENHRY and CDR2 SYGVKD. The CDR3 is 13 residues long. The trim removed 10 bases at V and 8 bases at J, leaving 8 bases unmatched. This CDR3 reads CATGDRAVEKLFF. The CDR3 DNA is TGTGCCACCGGGGACAGGGCCGTAGAAAAACTGTTTTTT.

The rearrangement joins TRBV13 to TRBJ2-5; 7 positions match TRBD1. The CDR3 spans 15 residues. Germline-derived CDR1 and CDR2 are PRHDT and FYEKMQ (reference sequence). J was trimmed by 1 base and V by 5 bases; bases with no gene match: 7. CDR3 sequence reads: CASSNRDSLQETQYF. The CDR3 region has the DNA TGTGCCAGCAGCAACCGGGACAGCCTCCAAGAGACCCAGTACTTC.

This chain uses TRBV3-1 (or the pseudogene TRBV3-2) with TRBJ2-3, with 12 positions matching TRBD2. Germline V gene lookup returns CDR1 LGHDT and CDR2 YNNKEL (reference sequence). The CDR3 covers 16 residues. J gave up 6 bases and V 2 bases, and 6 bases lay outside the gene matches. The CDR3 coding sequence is TGTGCCAGCAGCCAACTAGCGGGGGGGCCTACGGATACGCAGTATTTT. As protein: CASSQLAGGPTDTQYF.

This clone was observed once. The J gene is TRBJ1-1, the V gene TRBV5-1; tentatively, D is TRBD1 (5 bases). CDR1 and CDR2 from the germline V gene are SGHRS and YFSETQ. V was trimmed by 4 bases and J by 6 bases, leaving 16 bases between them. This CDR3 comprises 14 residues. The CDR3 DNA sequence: TGCGCCAGCAGCCCCGCGGGGAGGGACTCTGAAGCTTTCTTT. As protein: CASSPAGRDSEAFF.

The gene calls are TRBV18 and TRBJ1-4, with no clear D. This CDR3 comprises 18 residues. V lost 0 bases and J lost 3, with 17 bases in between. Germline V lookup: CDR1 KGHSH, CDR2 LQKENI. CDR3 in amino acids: CASSPPGGDLVPNEKLFF. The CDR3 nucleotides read TGTGCCAGCTCACCACCAGGAGGAGATCTCGTTCCTAATGAAAAACTGTTTTTT.

The CDR3 nucleotides are TGTGCCAGCAGTCCGGGACAGGCCTCTCTGGTGGGTGGCTACACCTTC. Residues: CASSPGQASLVGGYTF. This chain uses TRBV27 with TRBJ1-2; 8 nucleotides match TRBD1. In germline, CDR1 is MNHEY, CDR2 SMNVEV (reference sequence). This CDR3 region has 16 residues. V dropped 5 bases and J dropped 7; count of bases not matched to a gene: 15.

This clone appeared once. The CDR3 here is CASSPQGQGNYEETQYF. CDR3 DNA sequence: TGTGCCAGCTCACCTCAAGGACAGGGGAATTATGAAGAGACCCAGTACTTC. The chain links TRBV18 to TRBJ2-5; TRBD1 matches at 9 bases. With 3 bases clipped from V and 3 bases from J, the junction kept 11 bases outside the gene matches. In germline, CDR1 is KGHSH, CDR2 LQKENI. This CDR3 is 17 amino acids long.

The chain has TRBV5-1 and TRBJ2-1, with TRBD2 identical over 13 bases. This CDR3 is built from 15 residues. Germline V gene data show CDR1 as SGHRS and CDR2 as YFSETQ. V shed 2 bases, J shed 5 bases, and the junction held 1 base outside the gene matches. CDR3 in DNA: TGCGCCAGCAGCTTACTAGCGGGGGGGAACAATGAGCAGTTCTTC. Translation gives CASSLLAGGNNEQFF.

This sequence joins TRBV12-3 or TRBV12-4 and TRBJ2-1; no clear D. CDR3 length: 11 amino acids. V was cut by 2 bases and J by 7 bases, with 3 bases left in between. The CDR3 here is CASSLSNEQFF. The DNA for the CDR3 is TGTGCCAGCAGTTTATCTAATGAGCAGTTCTTC.

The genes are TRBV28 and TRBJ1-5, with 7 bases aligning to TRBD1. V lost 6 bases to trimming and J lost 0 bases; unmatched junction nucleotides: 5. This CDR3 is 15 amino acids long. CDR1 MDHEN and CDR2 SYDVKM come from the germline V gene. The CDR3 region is CASRDRLHSNQPQHF. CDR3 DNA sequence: TGTGCCAGCAGGGACAGGTTGCATAGCAATCAGCCCCAGCATTTT.

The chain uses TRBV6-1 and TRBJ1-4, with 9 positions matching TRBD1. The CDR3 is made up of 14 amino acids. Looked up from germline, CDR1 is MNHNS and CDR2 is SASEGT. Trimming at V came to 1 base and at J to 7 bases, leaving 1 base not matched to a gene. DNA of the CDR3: TGTGCCAGCAGTGAAGGGACAGGGGCTGAAAAACTGTTTTTT. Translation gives CASSEGTGAEKLFF.

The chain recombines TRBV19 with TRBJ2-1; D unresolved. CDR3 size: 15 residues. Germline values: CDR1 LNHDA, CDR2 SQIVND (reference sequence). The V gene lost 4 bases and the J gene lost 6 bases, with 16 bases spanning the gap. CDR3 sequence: CASSTRDPPGNEQFF. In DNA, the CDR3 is TGTGCCAGTAGTACCAGAGACCCCCCGGGCAATGAGCAGTTCTTC. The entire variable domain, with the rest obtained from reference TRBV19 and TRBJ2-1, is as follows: DGGITQSPKYLFRKEGQNVTLSCEQNLNHDAMYWYRQDPGQGLRLIYYSQIVNDFQKGDIAEGYSVSREKKESFPLTVTSAQKNPTAFYLCASSTRDPPGNEQFFGPGTRLTVL.